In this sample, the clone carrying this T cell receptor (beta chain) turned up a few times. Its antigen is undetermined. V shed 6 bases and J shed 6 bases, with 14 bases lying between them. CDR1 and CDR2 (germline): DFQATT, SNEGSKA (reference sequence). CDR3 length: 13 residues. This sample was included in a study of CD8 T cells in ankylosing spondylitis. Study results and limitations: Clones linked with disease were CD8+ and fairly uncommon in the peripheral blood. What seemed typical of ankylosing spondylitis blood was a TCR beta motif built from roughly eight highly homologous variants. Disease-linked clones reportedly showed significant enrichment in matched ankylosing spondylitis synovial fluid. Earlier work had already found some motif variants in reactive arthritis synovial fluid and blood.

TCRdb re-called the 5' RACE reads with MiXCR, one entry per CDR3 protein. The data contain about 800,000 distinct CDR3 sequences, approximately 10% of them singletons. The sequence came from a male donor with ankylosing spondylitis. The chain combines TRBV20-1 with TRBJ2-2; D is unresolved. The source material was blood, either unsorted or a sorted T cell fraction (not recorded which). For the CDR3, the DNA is TGCAGTGCCTCCAAGGTAGTGGCCGGGGAGCTGTTTTTT. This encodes CSASKVVAGELFF.